This TCR beta chain was observed in a study of CD8 T cells in ankylosing spondylitis (dated by TCRdb to 2017 to 2019). With respect to the entire study: To find TCR variants linked to disease, the study profiled T cell receptor beta repertoires in ankylosing spondylitis patients and healthy donors. Peripheral blood was sampled, and synovial fluid was also collected from ankylosing spondylitis patients. The whole study cohort included 95 to 130 healthy donors and about two dozen ankylosing spondylitis patients.

Trimming takes 1 base from V and 7 bases from J, and the germline ends sit 12 bases apart. The CDR1 and CDR2 encoded by the germline V gene are KGHDR and SFDVKD. The CDR3 measures 14 amino acids from cysteine to phenylalanine. The entry retains the CDR3 DNA only, 42 bases that are in frame from base 1. This clonotype was counted many times. Its antigen remains undetermined. Per-nucleotide qualities are absent, and no much larger clonotype sits a single base away. The instrument given in TCRdb is Illumina HiSeq 2500. Quantitative 5'-RACE with molecular barcodes was used to prepare TCR beta libraries. Under the source paper's analysis protocol: Disease-linked TCR variants were identified with a new computational method built on a probabilistic model of VDJ rearrangement. The public reads were reprocessed in TCRdb via fastp at Q25 and MiXCR, keeping in-frame beta chains. Each entry merges the rows of one CDR3 protein and shows their most common DNA and genes. TCRdb assigned the V and J calls; the authors' analysis was not used. Across this sample there are 200,000 to 300,000 distinct CDR3 sequences, with approximately 9% seen only once. 6.5% to 7% of the sample is taken by the ten largest.

What the study reported, not specific to this receptor: Some motif variants had previously been reported in the synovial fluid and blood of reactive arthritis patients, which suggests shared mechanisms of disease initiation. The disease-linked clones were reported as significantly enriched in matched synovial fluid samples from ankylosing spondylitis patients. The disease-linked clones showed a CD8+ phenotype and occurred at relatively low frequencies in peripheral blood. A TCR beta motif made up of roughly eight highly homologous amino acid variants appeared to be characteristic of blood from ankylosing spondylitis patients.

The chain is encoded by TRBV24-1 joined to TRBJ2-5; TRBD1 is a possible D gene, resting on 6 matching bases. The source of this sequence is a male donor with ankylosing spondylitis or in good health (not recorded which). The specimen was blood, either unsorted or a sorted T cell fraction (not recorded which). The DNA is TGTGCCACCAGTGATTTTGGACAGCCGGGGACCCAGTACTTC. Translation gives CATSDFGQPGTQYF.